These 17 T cell receptor beta chains were sequenced from one sample in a study of OX40 agonist ivuxolimab in advanced cancers. Produced via immunoSEQ multiplex PCR; TCRdb's table is partial and in-frame only. The sample contains 50,000 to 65,000 clones, nearly 95% of which appear only once. The source material was CD4+ or CD8+ T cells sorted from blood, sampled in a trial of the OX40 agonist ivuxolimab. The receptors here all came from an adult with an advanced solid tumor such as melanoma, head and neck, liver or kidney cancer.

CDR3: CASSSGSSSYNEQFF. CDR3 DNA: TGTGCCAGCAGCTCCGGGTCGAGCTCCTACAATGAGCAGTTCTTC. The genes are TRBV11-3 and TRBJ2-1; D gene ambiguous. The CDR3 is 15 amino acids. V was pared by 4 bases and J by 0 bases, with 10 bases between. Germline V gives CDR1 SGHNT, CDR2 YENEEA.

This clone has more than one count but fewer than ten. The genes are TRBV27 and TRBJ2-3; the D gene is possibly TRBD2 (6 bases). V was cut by 5 bases and J by 0 bases, with 15 bases left in between. The CDR3 covers 16 residues. Germline lookup yields CDR1 MNHEY and CDR2 SMNVEV (reference sequence). The CDR3 nucleotides are TGTGCCAGCAGTCCACTAGCTTCAATTAGCACAGATACGCAGTATTTT. This encodes CASSPLASISTDTQYF.

The J gene is TRBJ2-3, the V gene TRBV5-8; tentatively, D is TRBD2 (6 bases). The CDR3 has 11 residues. Germline loops: CDR1 SGHTS, CDR2 YDEGEE. The V gene lost 4 bases and the J gene lost 12 bases, with 12 bases spanning the gap. The CDR3 DNA follows: TGTGCCAGCAGCGACGGGACTCCCCAGTATTTT. Protein product: CASSDGTPQYF.

The V and J genes are TRBV6-1 and TRBJ2-7; 7 bases agree with TRBD1. The germline V gene has CDR1 MNHNS and CDR2 SASEGT. The CDR3 has 18 amino acids. V was pared by 2 bases and J by 3 bases, with 16 bases of the junction left unmatched. CDR3 in amino acids: CASSERRDWDRDSYEQYF. CDR3 nucleotides: TGTGCCAGCAGTGAACGACGAGATTGGGACCGGGACAGCTACGAGCAGTACTTC.

This rearrangement joins TRBV28 to TRBJ2-5; maybe TRBD1 (5 bases). The germline V gene encodes CDR1 MDHEN and CDR2 SYDVKM. V was pared by 3 bases and J by 2 bases, with 10 bases between. The length of the CDR3 is 14 residues. The CDR3 spells CASSFRVSQETQYF. The CDR3 coding sequence is TGTGCCAGCAGTTTCAGGGTTTCTCAAGAGACCCAGTACTTC.

The V gene is TRBV27, the J gene TRBJ2-1, with TRBD2 matching over 12 bases. Per the germline V gene, CDR1 is MNHEY and CDR2 is SMNVEV (reference sequence). The CDR3 has 17 amino acids. Trimming at V came to 7 bases and at J to 7 bases, leaving 14 bases not matched to a gene. Here the CDR3 reads CASIRVGLAGGQNEQFF. In DNA, the CDR3 is TGTGCCAGCATCCGGGTAGGGCTAGCGGGAGGGCAGAATGAGCAGTTCTTC.

This clone occurred once. This chain uses TRBV5-1 with TRBJ2-1; 8 bases align to TRBD2. The ends lost 4 bases at V and 8 bases at J; junction bases unmatched: 11. The CDR3 loop spans 15 amino acids. Germline lookup yields CDR1 SGHRS and CDR2 YFSETQ. The CDR3 here is CASSRGKREYHEQFF. In DNA form, the CDR3 reads TGCGCCAGCAGCCGCGGCAAGCGGGAGTACCATGAGCAGTTCTTC.

The chain uses TRBV7-9 and TRBJ2-7, with 8 bases fitting TRBD2. CDR1 and CDR2 (germline): SEHNR, FQNEAQ (reference sequence). Unmatched junction bases numbered 5, after V lost 1 base and J lost 3 bases. This CDR3 region has 15 residues. CDR3 amino acids: CASSLGQTSDYEQYF. The CDR3 DNA reads as TGTGCCAGCAGCTTAGGACAGACTAGCGACTACGAGCAGTACTTC. Supplemented by reference TRBV7-9 and TRBJ2-7, the full variable domain reads DTGVSQNPRHKITKRGQNVTFRCDPISEHNRLYWYRQTLGQGPEFLTYFQNEAQLEKSRLLSDRFSAERPKGSFSTLEIQRTEQGDSAMYLCASSLGQTSDYEQYFGPGTRLTVT.

The V gene is TRBV7-9, the J gene TRBJ1-4, with D possibly being TRBD1 (5 bases). Between the trimmed V and J ends, which lost 5 bases and 5 bases, there was a span of 15 bases. In germline, CDR1 is SEHNR, CDR2 FQNEAQ (reference sequence). CDR3 length: 15 residues. CDR3 DNA sequence: TGTGCCAGCAGCCCTTCAGCGGGGCAGAATGAAAAACTGTTTTTT. As protein: CASSPSAGQNEKLFF.

The gene calls are TRBV4-1 and TRBJ1-2, with D perhaps matching TRBD1 (6 bases). This CDR3 contains 14 residues. The V and J ends lost 4 bases and 3 bases respectively, with 12 bases between them. Germline V gene lookup returns CDR1 MGHRA and CDR2 YSYEKL. CDR3 amino acids: CASSLQGSHYGYTF. For the CDR3, the DNA is TGCGCCAGCAGCCTACAGGGCTCTCACTATGGCTACACCTTC.

The J gene is TRBJ2-3, the V gene TRBV7-3; the D gene is possibly TRBD1 (6 bases). CDR1 is SGHTA, CDR2 FQGTGA, per germline. The CDR3 runs to 14 residues. Trimming shortened V by 4 bases and J by 2 bases, and 10 bases separated the two germline ends. The CDR3: CASSYSGDTDTQYF. In DNA, the CDR3 is TGTGCCAGCAGCTATTCAGGGGACACAGATACGCAGTATTTT.

This rearrangement joins TRBV7-9 to TRBJ2-7; the D gene is possibly TRBD1 (5 bases). Germline CDR1 is SEHNR and CDR2 is FQNEAQ (reference sequence). The CDR3 has 12 residues. Trimming shortened V by 4 bases and J by 7 bases, and 11 bases separated the two germline ends. CDR3 amino acids: CASSSSAGEQYF. CDR3 DNA: TGTGCCAGCAGCTCCTCCGCAGGGGAGCAGTACTTC.

The chain is built from TRBV28 and TRBJ2-5; 9 nucleotides align to TRBD2. CDR3 size: 17 residues. The J segment lost 1 base and the V segment lost 7 bases, leaving 13 bases of the junction unmatched. Germline CDR1 is MDHEN and CDR2 is SYDVKM. Written as DNA, the CDR3 is TGTGCCAGCACTCCCCCGGCGGAAGCGGGAGGCCAAGAGACCCAGTACTTC. Protein: CASTPPAEAGGQETQYF.

The chain carries TRBV2 and TRBJ2-6; no clear D. The CDR3 length is 16 residues. Germline-derived CDR1 and CDR2 are SNHLY and FYNNEI. The V gene lost 4 bases and the J gene lost 2 bases, with 12 bases spanning the gap. CDR3 sequence (DNA): TGTGCCAGCAGTGGCCCTCAGGCTGCTGGGGCCAACGTCCTGACTTTC. Translated: CASSGPQAAGANVLTF.

The chain couples TRBV4-1 to TRBJ2-1; D call uncertain. This CDR3 is 15 amino acids long. Trimming left V 3 bases short and J 1 base short, with 10 bases between. CDR1 is MGHRA and CDR2 is YSYEKL in the germline V gene. CDR3 sequence reads: CASSHSSGSYNEQFF. The CDR3, as DNA: TGCGCCAGCAGCCATAGTTCAGGTTCCTACAATGAGCAGTTCTTC.

The CDR3 sequence: CASSYLGGNEQFF. CDR3 coding DNA: TGTGCCAGCAGTTATCTGGGGGGCAATGAGCAGTTCTTC. The V gene is TRBV28, the J gene TRBJ2-1, with a tentative D call TRBD2 (6 bases). Between the trimmed V and J ends, which lost 4 bases and 6 bases, there was a span of 10 bases. This CDR3 spans 13 amino acids. CDR1 is MDHEN, CDR2 SYDVKM, per germline.

The V gene is TRBV7-6, the J gene TRBJ2-1; 7 nucleotides agree with TRBD2. Germline V gene data show CDR1 as SGHVS and CDR2 as FNYEAQ. V was clipped by 3 bases and J by 0 bases; unmatched bases: 2. This CDR3 spans 15 amino acids. The chain's CDR3 is CASSLRENSYNEQFF. In nucleotides, the CDR3 is TGTGCCAGCAGCTTGCGGGAGAACTCCTACAATGAGCAGTTCTTC.